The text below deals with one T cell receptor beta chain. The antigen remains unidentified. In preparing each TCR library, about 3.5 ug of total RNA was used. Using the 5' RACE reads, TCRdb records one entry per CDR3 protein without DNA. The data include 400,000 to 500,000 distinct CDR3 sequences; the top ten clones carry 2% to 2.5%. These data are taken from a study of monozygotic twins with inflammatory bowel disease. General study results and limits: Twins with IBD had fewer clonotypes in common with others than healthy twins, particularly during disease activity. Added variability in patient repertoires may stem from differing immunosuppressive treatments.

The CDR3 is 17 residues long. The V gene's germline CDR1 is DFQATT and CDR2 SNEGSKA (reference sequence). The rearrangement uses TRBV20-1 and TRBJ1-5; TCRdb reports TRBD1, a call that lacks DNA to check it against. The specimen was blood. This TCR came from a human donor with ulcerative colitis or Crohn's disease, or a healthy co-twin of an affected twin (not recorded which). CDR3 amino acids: CSGSAGQGYYSNQPQHF.